This is a list of T cell receptor beta chains from one sample in a study of blood T cells in healthy people across ages. A single record per CDR3 protein comes from TCRdb applying MiXCR to the 5' RACE reads. The table records about 680,000 distinct CDR3 sequences, roughly 49% of them present only once. Material for sequencing was blood. The receptors stem from a woman in her fifties or sixties in good health. Both conserved end residues are part of each CDR3. The order of the fields is V gene, CDR3 length, J gene, CDR3 protein.

v_call: TRBV12-3/TRBV12-4; cdr3_length: 15; j_call: TRBJ2-1; cdr3_aa: CASSLGSGGHNEQFF
v_call: TRBV6-6; cdr3_length: 16; j_call: TRBJ1-1; cdr3_aa: CASSYGWGRGDTEAFF
v_call: TRBV27; cdr3_length: 14; j_call: TRBJ2-5; cdr3_aa: CASSLTPFGETQYF
v_call: TRBV4-1; cdr3_length: 24; j_call: TRBJ2-6; cdr3_aa: CASSPYTGLAGGRRIISGANVLTF
v_call: TRBV2; cdr3_length: 13; j_call: TRBJ2-7; cdr3_aa: CASSRDGPYEQYF
v_call: TRBV30; cdr3_length: 11; j_call: TRBJ2-7; cdr3_aa: CAWTGGYEQYF
v_call: TRBV18; cdr3_length: 13; j_call: TRBJ2-5; cdr3_aa: CASSPGRVETQYF
v_call: TRBV3-1; cdr3_length: 15; j_call: TRBJ2-5; cdr3_aa: CASSQAAGLRETQYF
v_call: TRBV5-1; cdr3_length: 15; j_call: TRBJ2-3; cdr3_aa: CASSLDSGRTDTQYF
v_call: TRBV12-3/TRBV12-4; cdr3_length: 13; j_call: TRBJ2-7; cdr3_aa: CASRLGSSYEQYF
v_call: TRBV7-9; cdr3_length: 16; j_call: TRBJ2-1; cdr3_aa: CASTRVAGEGYNGQFF
v_call: TRBV4-1; cdr3_length: 13; j_call: TRBJ2-7; cdr3_aa: CASSQPDNYEQYF
v_call: TRBV29-1; cdr3_length: 11; j_call: TRBJ2-1; cdr3_aa: CSTWVGHEQFF
v_call: TRBV20-1; cdr3_length: 13; j_call: TRBJ1-6; cdr3_aa: CSARVTGGESLHF
v_call: TRBV18; cdr3_length: 15; j_call: TRBJ2-5; cdr3_aa: CASSPVWPRKETQYF
v_call: TRBV7-9; cdr3_length: 16; j_call: TRBJ1-2; cdr3_aa: CASSLAGARRGYGYTF
v_call: TRBV11-3; cdr3_length: 16; j_call: TRBJ2-7; cdr3_aa: CASSSDTRKPSYEQYF
v_call: TRBV7-2; cdr3_length: 15; j_call: TRBJ2-1; cdr3_aa: CASSLRGGTQAEQFF
v_call: TRBV27; cdr3_length: 11; j_call: TRBJ2-3; cdr3_aa: CWKPSTDTQYF
v_call: TRBV20-1; cdr3_length: 15; j_call: TRBJ2-7; cdr3_aa: CSAREPTGLLAEQYF
v_call: TRBV5-1; cdr3_length: 14; j_call: TRBJ1-6; cdr3_aa: CASSPTAGNSPLHF
v_call: TRBV5-1; cdr3_length: 13; j_call: TRBJ2-5; cdr3_aa: CASSFGSGETQYF
v_call: TRBV13; cdr3_length: 13; j_call: TRBJ2-3; cdr3_aa: CASSLHGGDTQYF
v_call: TRBV15; cdr3_length: 15; j_call: TRBJ2-7; cdr3_aa: CATSSNRVGSYEQYF
v_call: TRBV20-1; cdr3_length: 14; j_call: TRBJ1-6; cdr3_aa: CSARAPGENSPLHF
v_call: TRBV10-3; cdr3_length: 16; j_call: TRBJ1-2; cdr3_aa: CAISVGGRGQVGGYTF
v_call: TRBV29-1; cdr3_length: 13; j_call: TRBJ2-5; cdr3_aa: CSVMTGAGETQYF
v_call: TRBV5-1; cdr3_length: 13; j_call: TRBJ2-7; cdr3_aa: CASSSVTGSEQYF
v_call: TRBV24-1; cdr3_length: 14; j_call: TRBJ2-3; cdr3_aa: CATSDTLTGDTQYF
v_call: TRBV10-3; cdr3_length: 15; j_call: TRBJ2-1; cdr3_aa: CAISESRTQLNEQFF
v_call: TRBV20-1; cdr3_length: 14; j_call: TRBJ2-1; cdr3_aa: CSASSWGSYNEQFF
v_call: TRBV4-3; cdr3_length: 13; j_call: TRBJ1-1; cdr3_aa: CASSQSGSTEAFF
v_call: TRBV6-1; cdr3_length: 17; j_call: TRBJ1-2; cdr3_aa: CASSEGGGGLSNYGYTF
v_call: TRBV9; cdr3_length: 15; j_call: TRBJ2-7; cdr3_aa: CASSSGTAPSYEQYF
v_call: TRBV4-3; cdr3_length: 16; j_call: TRBJ2-1; cdr3_aa: CASSQGSSSGGNEQFF
v_call: TRBV7-2; cdr3_length: 15; j_call: TRBJ2-1; cdr3_aa: CASRLAGGQYNEQFF
v_call: TRBV12-3/TRBV12-4; cdr3_length: 14; j_call: TRBJ2-5; cdr3_aa: CASSKQGARETQYF
v_call: TRBV20-1; cdr3_length: 15; j_call: TRBJ2-3; cdr3_aa: CSARRTSVGTDTQYF
v_call: TRBV20-1; cdr3_length: 15; j_call: TRBJ2-7; cdr3_aa: CSARGQAGGSYEQYF
v_call: TRBV28; cdr3_length: 14; j_call: TRBJ2-7; cdr3_aa: CASTHALTSNEQYF
v_call: TRBV9; cdr3_length: 18; j_call: TRBJ2-1; cdr3_aa: CASSVGLGRRGDLNEQFF
v_call: TRBV28; cdr3_length: 14; j_call: TRBJ1-2; cdr3_aa: CASSRGGRGYGYTF
v_call: TRBV12-3/TRBV12-4; cdr3_length: 15; j_call: .; cdr3_aa: CASRPGTGGTYEQYF
v_call: TRBV5-1; cdr3_length: 15; j_call: TRBJ2-7; cdr3_aa: CASTFSGTGGYEQYF
v_call: TRBV29-1; cdr3_length: 16; j_call: TRBJ1-2; cdr3_aa: CSVLGPTRQGQYGYTF
v_call: TRBV6-6; cdr3_length: 12; j_call: TRBJ1-1; cdr3_aa: CASSYSGAGAFF